This T cell receptor (beta chain) was observed in a study of PD-L1 blockade in urothelial cancer. As for the study in general: Blood was subjected to analysis at 3 weeks (second dose) and 6 weeks following treatment start. Among blood samples, the median T cell count was some 140,000.

Measured with immunoSEQ multiplex PCR; TCRdb has only the in-frame clones, and not every one. In the table there are around 50,000 clones, about 85% of which are singletons. As to time point: peripheral blood 6 weeks after treatment start. V was trimmed by 7 bases and J by 2 bases, leaving 12 bases between them. This CDR3 comprises 14 residues. The V gene's germline CDR1 is MDHEN and CDR2 SYDVKM. The sequence derives from a man aged 50 to 60 with urothelial cancer. This rearrangement joins TRBV28 to TRBJ1-3; perhaps TRBD1 as D (5 bases). The specimen was PBMCs, collected around atezolizumab (anti-PD-L1) treatment. Here the CDR3 reads CASIGRGAGNTIYF. The CDR3 DNA follows: TGTGCCAGCATTGGGAGGGGAGCTGGAAACACCATATATTTT.